The entry below describes one TCR beta chain. Its target is unknown. This PCR relied on a set of 60 Vbeta primers and 13 Jbeta primers. Assay used: immunoSEQ multiplex PCR; TCRdb lists only in-frame clones, some missing. The sample carries 130,000 or so clones, less than 80% recorded once. Looked up from germline, CDR1 is SGDLS and CDR2 is YYNGEE. With 3 bases clipped from V and 0 bases from J, the junction kept 5 bases outside the gene matches. The CDR3 has 15 amino acids. This specimen belongs to a study of cytomegalovirus exposure and HLA in healthy donors. Study observations and caveats: Specificity for CMV antigens was confirmed in vitro for a few of the CMV-associated chains. Investigators reported 150 to 200 TCR beta chains as tied to cytomegalovirus. Sequencing likely generated an artifact that appeared as a cluster of highly shared sequence variants.

The receptor's source is a man aged 35 to 55 in good health and CMV-seropositive. The chain has TRBV9 and TRBJ2-7; 8 positions match TRBD1. Sequences were obtained from PBMCs. The CDR3 here is CASSAGQGSSYEQYF. The CDR3 nucleotides read TGTGCCAGCAGCGCTGGACAGGGAAGCTCCTACGAGCAGTACTTC.